This T cell receptor (beta chain) came from a study of read filtering for tumor transcriptome and immune sequencing. Across the study: The cohort had approximately 16 men and more than 13 women aged roughly 40 to 90, mean around 63 years. RNA-seq yielded only roughly 75 to 1,300 TCR reads, IR-seq about 3.5 to 10.27 million. Revised staging placed fewer than ten patients in R-ISS I, 15 to 20 in II, 6 or 7 in III.

About this clonotype: Antigen unknown. A much bigger clone sits one base away, suggesting this may be a read error.

From around 440 ng of RNA, a library with molecular barcoded alpha/delta and beta/gamma adaptors was made. TCRdb reanalysed the reads using MiXCR and keeps one entry per CDR3 protein. The sample has approximately 150,000 distinct CDR3 sequences; 13% are singletons. Study outcomes and limitations: Compared with RNA-seq, IR-seq gave much higher clonotype depth and reliability.

V lost 3 bases, J lost 3 bases, and 9 bases lay in between. The CDR3 totals 13 residues. The germline V gene encodes CDR1 SGHNT and CDR2 YYREEE (reference sequence). Sequenced: a population of CD138-negative cells sorted from bone marrow. This sequence joins TRBV5-4 and TRBJ2-5; D remains ambiguous. This sequence originates from a donor at least 40 years old with multiple myeloma. CDR3 nucleotides: TGTGCCAGCAGCTCCCGGGCGAAAGAGACCCAGTACTTC. Its protein is CASSSRAKETQYF.